The next 24 T cell receptor beta chains were all read from a single sample in a study of blood T cells in healthy people across ages. With a J-beta primer mix and a sample-barcoded 5' primer, a second PCR ran about 6 to 11 cycles. One entry per CDR3 protein results from TCRdb running MiXCR on the 5' RACE reads. The repertoire holds around 800,000 distinct CDR3 sequences, with 20% to 30% as singletons. These same data were also listed under a study on T cells of mothers and their children.

Input material: blood. The source is a boy between 10 and 17 years old in good health.

This rearrangement joins TRBV5-1 to TRBJ2-7; 10 positions match TRBD1. The germline V gene has CDR1 SGHRS and CDR2 YFSETQ. The CDR3 extends over 15 amino acids. V dropped 6 bases and J dropped 2; count of bases not matched to a gene: 8. DNA of the CDR3: TGCGCCAGCAACTTCGGGACAGGGGTACCCTACGAGCAGTACTTC. Translated, it gives CASNFGTGVPYEQYF.

The gene calls are TRBV3-1 and TRBJ2-3; 8 bases fit TRBD1. The length of the CDR3 is 14 residues. J lost 6 bases, V lost 1 base, and 3 bases had no gene match. The germline V gene encodes CDR1 LGHDT and CDR2 YNNKEL (reference sequence). As DNA, the CDR3 is TGTGCCAGCAGCCAAGCAGGGGGCATGGATACGCAGTATTTT. It codes for CASSQAGGMDTQYF.

This clonotype was seen more than once but under ten times. This chain uses TRBV19 with TRBJ2-5, with 9 bases lining up with TRBD2. The junction had 4 bases not matched to a gene; V was cut back by 1 base and J by 1 base. CDR3 length: 16 amino acids. Germline-derived CDR1 and CDR2 are LNHDA and SQIVND (reference sequence). The CDR3 sequence: CASSIAQRGVQETQYF. CDR3 in DNA: TGTGCCAGTAGTATAGCCCAGCGGGGGGTCCAAGAGACCCAGTACTTC.

This clonotype was counted only a few times. The chain joins TRBV5-1 to TRBJ2-5; 10 bases are shared with TRBD2. Judging by the DNA end, TRBJ2-1 fits better; the J call may be wrong. The CDR3 covers 16 residues. CDR1 and CDR2 from the germline V gene are SGHRS and YFSETQ. This chain's CDR3 is CASSSAAGLALAEQFF. For the CDR3, the DNA is TGCGCCAGCAGCTCGGCAGCGGGACTAGCGTTGGCTGAGCAGTTCTTC.

This clonotype was seen a few times. The CDR3 spells CASSYSRPTGELFF. CDR3 nucleotides: TGTGCCAGCAGTTACTCGCGGCCGACCGGGGAGCTGTTTTTT. The chain links TRBV6-5 to TRBJ2-2; D not resolved. CDR1 is MNHEY and CDR2 is SVGAGI in the germline V gene. Trimming left V 0 bases short and J 5 bases short, with 7 bases between. The CDR3 is made up of 14 amino acids.

V and J are TRBV20-1 and TRBJ2-5; D is tentatively TRBD1 or TRBD2 (5 bases each). The DNA matches TRBJ2-1 better at its end, which makes the J call doubtful. CDR3 size: 12 residues. The germline V gene has CDR1 DFQATT and CDR2 SNEGSKA (reference sequence). The CDR3 DNA sequence: TGCAGTGCTGGGGGACGGATTAATGAGCAGTTCTTC. It specifies CSAGGRINEQFF.

This sequence joins TRBV4-1 and TRBJ1-2; a weak D match, TRBD1 (5 bases). Per the germline V gene, CDR1 is MGHRA and CDR2 is YSYEKL. The V end was cut by 0 bases, the J end by 3 bases, with 14 bases between. The CDR3 runs to 16 residues. The CDR3 loop is CASSQEGLTVDYGYTF. The CDR3 DNA reads as TGCGCCAGCAGCCAAGAGGGGTTGACAGTGGACTATGGCTACACCTTC.

This clonotype was detected a few times. This chain connects TRBV6-5 to TRBJ2-7; 8 nucleotides match TRBD1. This CDR3 is built from 16 residues. CDR1 is MNHEY, CDR2 SVGAGI, per germline. Losses at the gene ends were 4 bases for V and 0 bases for J; bases not matched to a gene: 8. CDR3 sequence: CASSSSPTGDSYEQYF. The CDR3 nucleotides read TGTGCCAGCAGTTCATCCCCGACAGGGGACTCCTACGAGCAGTACTTC.

There are a few counts of this clonotype. This chain joins TRBV6-5 and TRBJ2-5; 7 bases align to TRBD2. The closer fit of TRBJ2-1 to the DNA end suggests the J call may be wrong. The CDR3 runs to 12 residues. Per the germline V gene, CDR1 is MNHEY and CDR2 is SVGAGI. The CDR3 bases are TGTGCCAGCTGGGGGGGATACAATGAGCAGTTCTTC. This sequence encodes CASWGGYNEQFF.

The chain employs TRBV5-1 and TRBJ2-5; 9 positions match TRBD1. The J call could be wrong; TRBJ2-1 is a better fit for the DNA end. The CDR3 sequence is 16 residues long. Germline V gene lookup returns CDR1 SGHRS and CDR2 YFSETQ. CDR3 protein: CASSLEQGAEKNEQFF. The CDR3, as DNA: TGCGCCAGCAGCTTAGAACAGGGGGCTGAGAAGAATGAGCAGTTCTTC.

The chain couples TRBV29-1 to TRBJ2-7, with D perhaps TRBD2 (5 bases). The CDR3 sequence is 11 residues long. CDR1 and CDR2 (germline): SQVTM, ANQGSEA. The V end lost 6 bases, the J end lost 5 bases, and 11 bases lay between the germline ends. The chain's CDR3 is CSVLERDEQYF. Written as DNA, the CDR3 is TGCAGCGTCCTGGAGAGGGACGAGCAGTACTTC.

The chain is built from TRBV20-1 and TRBJ2-5; 9 bases fit TRBD1. The J call may be mistaken, given a closer DNA end match to TRBJ2-7. The CDR3 is made up of 13 amino acids. The germline V gene encodes CDR1 DFQATT and CDR2 SNEGSKA (reference sequence). This chain's CDR3 is CSAWDRVSYEQYF. CDR3 coding DNA: TGCAGTGCTTGGGACAGGGTCTCCTACGAGCAGTACTTC.

This clonotype was seen more than once but under ten times. The chain is built from TRBV7-9 and TRBJ2-5; TRBD2 agrees at 11 bases. The CDR3 contains 17 residues. J was trimmed by 5 bases and V by 5 bases; bases with no gene match: 13. Germline loops: CDR1 SEHNR, CDR2 FQNEAQ (reference sequence). The CDR3 DNA reads TGTGCCAGCAGCCAGTCCCTTAGCGGGGGGGCACTGGAGACCCAGTACTTC. As protein: CASSQSLSGGALETQYF.

V gene TRBV5-1 combines with J gene TRBJ2-1, with no clear D. Trimming removed 0 bases at V and 8 bases at J, with 12 bases between. This CDR3 has 14 amino acids. Germline assignment: CDR1 SGHRS and CDR2 YFSETQ. The CDR3 sequence is CASSLGSASDEQFF. The CDR3 coding sequence is TGCGCCAGCAGCTTGGGCTCAGCATCGGATGAGCAGTTCTTC.

This clonotype was counted a few times. This chain uses TRBV14 with TRBJ2-5; D unresolved. The V gene lost 1 base and the J gene lost 5 bases, with 11 bases spanning the gap. CDR1 is SGHDN and CDR2 is FVKESK in the germline V gene. The CDR3 length is 14 residues. CDR3 nucleotides: TGTGCCAGCAGCCAAGGGTGGGGATACGAGACCCAGTACTTC. This codes for CASSQGWGYETQYF.

This clonotype was seen repeatedly, ten times or more. CDR3 nucleotide sequence: TGTGCCAGCAGGGCTTTAAATCAGGGGGACACCGGGGAGCTGTTTTTT. This translates into CASRALNQGDTGELFF. The chain combines TRBV2 with TRBJ2-2, with TRBD1 matching over 7 bases. After removal of 6 bases from V and 3 bases from J, the junction contained 10 bases not matched to a gene. This CDR3 has 16 residues. Germline values: CDR1 SNHLY, CDR2 FYNNEI.

A remark on this clonotype: The junction does not match germline at one end; this may be a read error. The rearrangement joins TRBV4-1 to TRBJ2-2; perhaps D is TRBD1 or TRBD2 (5 bases each). Germline CDR1 and CDR2: MGHRA and YSYEKL. CDR3 length: 15 amino acids. The DNA for the CDR3 is TGCACCAGCAGCCAAGGGCAGGGAGACACCGGGGAGCTGTTTTTT. Amino acids: CTSSQGQGDTGELFF.

This rearrangement joins TRBV30 to TRBJ2-7; 10 bases line up with TRBD2. The CDR3 loop spans 14 amino acids. The V gene end was trimmed by 8 bases and the J gene end by 0 bases; junction bases not matched to a gene: 7. Germline CDR1 GTSNPN, CDR2 SVGIG (reference sequence). CDR3: CAGASGGSSYEQYF. The CDR3 coding sequence is TGTGCCGGGGCTAGCGGGGGTAGCTCCTACGAGCAGTACTTC.

The J gene is TRBJ1-2, the V gene TRBV11-2; D is unclear. The CDR3 is 15 residues long. V was pared by 3 bases and J by 7 bases, with 18 bases between. The germline gives CDR1 SGHAT, CDR2 FQNNGV. The CDR3 DNA reads TGTGCCAGCAGCTTGAGGGCTGACGCTTGGGGTGGCTACACCTTC. Protein product: CASSLRADAWGGYTF.

This chain links TRBV5-1 with TRBJ2-1; D is unclear. V was trimmed by 2 bases and J by 9 bases, leaving 15 bases between them. CDR1 and CDR2 from the germline V gene are SGHRS and YFSETQ. The CDR3 is 14 residues long. Here the CDR3 reads CASSFGSLDTEQFF. CDR3 sequence (DNA): TGCGCCAGCAGCTTTGGCAGTCTAGACACTGAGCAGTTCTTC.

This clonotype was counted only a few times. The chain links TRBV13 to TRBJ1-1; 7 nucleotides match TRBD1. The CDR3 covers 13 residues. Looked up from germline, CDR1 is PRHDT and CDR2 is FYEKMQ (reference sequence). The trim removed 3 bases at V and 9 bases at J, leaving 7 bases unmatched. CDR3: CASSFSSGGKAFF. The CDR3 bases are TGTGCCAGCAGCTTTTCCTCAGGGGGGAAAGCTTTCTTT.

In this sample, this clonotype turned up a few times. The genes are TRBV29-1 and TRBJ2-3, with D perhaps matching TRBD2 (5 bases). The CDR3 has 16 amino acids. Germline CDR1 and CDR2: SQVTM and ANQGSEA. V lost 3 bases and J lost 0, with 16 bases in between. For the CDR3, the DNA is TGCAGCGTTGACATCGACGGGATTCCTAGCACAGATACGCAGTATTTT. Translated: CSVDIDGIPSTDTQYF.

The chain carries TRBV7-9 and TRBJ1-1; D is undetermined. CDR3 length equals 14 residues. In germline, CDR1 is SEHNR, CDR2 FQNEAQ (reference sequence). The ends were cut back, 2 bases at V and 4 bases at J, with 11 bases in the middle. The CDR3 sequence: CASSLRSRGTEAFF. The DNA for the CDR3 is TGTGCCAGCAGCTTACGATCCAGAGGCACTGAAGCTTTCTTT.

The rearrangement joins TRBV21-1 to TRBJ2-7; whether TRBD1, the table's D call, matches the DNA was not checked. TRBV21-1 is a pseudogene locus. The CDR3 has 16 residues. The CDR3 spells CASSKDWDTRSYEQYF. CDR3 nucleotides: TGTGCCAGCAGCAAGGATTGGGACACGCGTTCCTACGAGCAGTACTTC.